The 4 T cell receptor beta chains listed next were all sequenced from one sample in a study of early T cells in non-severe SARS-CoV-2 infection. TCRdb passed the 5' RACE reads through MiXCR, listing each CDR3 protein once. The top ten hold about 3.8% of the sample, which has some 61,000 distinct CDR3 sequences, around 9.3% seen once. The specimen comprised whole blood, sampled at baseline. These receptors all stem from an adult who was a healthcare worker with PCR-confirmed SARS-CoV-2 infection or an uninfected control (not recorded which).

The genes are TRBV19 and TRBJ1-2, with D perhaps TRBD1 (5 bases). Trimming removed 3 bases at V and 4 bases at J, with 9 bases between. Germline CDR1 is LNHDA and CDR2 is SQIVND (reference sequence). The CDR3 is 13 residues long. The CDR3 protein is CASSMAGVYGYTF. In DNA, the CDR3 is TGTGCCAGTAGTATGGCGGGGGTCTATGGCTACACCTTC. Looking up the rest from reference TRBV19 and TRBJ1-2 gives the full variable domain: DGGITQSPKYLFRKEGQNVTLSCEQNLNHDAMYWYRQDPGQGLRLIYYSQIVNDFQKGDIAEGYSVSREKKESFPLTVTSAQKNPTAFYLCASSMAGVYGYTFGSGTRLTVV.

V and J are TRBV30 and TRBJ2-1, with 14 bases aligning to TRBD2. The CDR3 consists of 15 residues. Per the germline V gene, CDR1 is GTSNPN and CDR2 is SVGIG (reference sequence). With 3 bases clipped from V and 9 bases from J, the junction kept 7 bases outside the gene matches. CDR3 amino acids: CAWSGGLAGVSEQFF. The CDR3 region has the DNA TGTGCCTGGAGCGGGGGACTAGCGGGAGTTAGTGAGCAGTTCTTC.

This chain joins TRBV27 and TRBJ2-5; the D gene is possibly TRBD1 (7 bases). The CDR3 has 14 amino acids. V shed 5 bases and J shed 5 bases, with 15 bases lying between them. Germline V gene sequence: CDR1 MNHEY, CDR2 SMNVEV (reference sequence). CDR3 protein: CASSVTEGAETQYF. CDR3 DNA: TGTGCCAGCAGTGTGACGGAGGGGGCTGAGACCCAGTACTTC.

The J gene is TRBJ2-1, the V gene TRBV6-2 or TRBV6-3, with TRBD2 matching over 7 bases. Per germline, CDR1 MNHEY and CDR2 SVGEGT. This CDR3 is built from 16 residues. The V gene end was trimmed by 7 bases and the J gene end by 1 base; junction bases not matched to a gene: 10. CDR3 amino acids: CASNPTGLLSYNEQFF. CDR3 DNA: TGTGCCAGCAATCCGACGGGACTATTGTCCTACAATGAGCAGTTCTTC.